One sample yielded the 25 T cell receptor beta chains listed below, sequenced in a study of blood T cell repertoires in COVID-19. Sequencing used immunoSEQ multiplex PCR; TCRdb keeps in-frame clones, though not all of them. The sample includes about 150,000 clones, approximately 83% of them seen just once. Sequencing was done on a sample of peripheral blood. These receptors were taken from a woman aged 80 or older with acute or convalescent COVID-19.

This clone has a handful of counts. The chain couples TRBV20-1 to TRBJ1-2, with 11 bases fitting TRBD1. The CDR3 totals 11 residues. Germline CDR1 and CDR2: DFQATT and SNEGSKA (reference sequence). The junction had 3 bases not matched to a gene; V was cut back by 2 bases and J by 13 bases. The CDR3 protein is CSARSGTGGTF. The CDR3 DNA sequence: TGCAGTGCTAGATCCGGGACAGGGGGCACCTTC.

The chain has TRBV12-5 and TRBJ1-2; D might be TRBD1 (5 bases). Trimming left V 1 base short and J 0 bases short, with 6 bases between. The CDR3 consists of 14 residues. Germline CDR1 LGHNT, CDR2 FRNRAP. The CDR3 loop is CASGLGQPNYGYTF. In DNA, the CDR3 is TGTGCTAGTGGTTTGGGACAGCCTAACTATGGCTACACCTTC.

The J gene is TRBJ1-2, the V gene TRBV6-5, with 7 nucleotides matching TRBD1. V lost 6 bases and J lost 1; bases outside the gene matches: 5. This CDR3 has 14 residues. In germline, CDR1 is MNHEY, CDR2 SVGAGI. CDR3 bases: TGTGCCAGCAGGAGGACAGGCCTTAACTATGGCTACACCTTC. The encoded protein is CASRRTGLNYGYTF.

The V gene is TRBV7-2, the J gene TRBJ1-1; D possibly corresponds to TRBD1 (6 bases). Per the germline V gene, CDR1 is SGHTA and CDR2 is FQGNSA. CDR3 length: 15 amino acids. V lost 2 bases to trimming and J lost 0 bases, with 10 bases between them. The CDR3 region is CASSLRGGMNTEAFF. The CDR3 DNA is TGTGCCAGCAGCTTAAGGGGGGGCATGAACACTGAAGCTTTCTTT. Combining the CDR3 with reference TRBV7-2 and TRBJ1-1 gives the whole variable domain GAGVSQSPSNKVTEKGKDVELRCDPISGHTALYWYRQSLGQGLEFLIYFQGNSAPDKSGLPSDRFSAERTGGSVSTLTIQRTQQEDSAVYLCASSLRGGMNTEAFFGQGTRLTVV.

This clone has more than one count but fewer than ten. The J gene is TRBJ1-1, the V gene TRBV25-1, with D perhaps matching TRBD1 (6 bases). V dropped 0 bases and J dropped 6 bases, with 17 bases sitting between them. The CDR3 runs 16 residues. CDR1 and CDR2 from the germline V gene are MGHDK and SYGVNS. The CDR3, as DNA: TGTGCCAGCAGTGAATATAGGGCAGGGGATAATGCTGAAGCTTTCTTT. It is translated as CASSEYRAGDNAEAFF.

This sequence joins TRBV3-1 (or the pseudogene TRBV3-2) and TRBJ2-6; 9 bases fit TRBD2. From germline, CDR1 is LGHDT and CDR2 YNNKEL (reference sequence). V trimming: 1 base; J trimming: 3 bases; junction bases outside the gene matches: 10. This CDR3 contains 19 residues. The CDR3 reads CASSQVERGARGGANVLTF. Here the CDR3 DNA reads TGTGCCAGCAGCCAAGTTGAGCGGGGGGCCCGGGGTGGGGCCAACGTCCTGACTTTC.

The chain employs TRBV30 and TRBJ2-1, with 7 bases that match TRBD2. CDR3 length equals 15 residues. Trimming took 5 bases from V and 6 from J; bases not matched to a gene: 13. CDR1 and CDR2 from the germline V gene are GTSNPN and SVGIG (reference sequence). The CDR3, as DNA: TGTGCCTGGGCGGGCCCGGGGGGTTCATCCAATGAGCAGTTCTTC. It codes for CAWAGPGGSSNEQFF.

This clone was seen just once. The chain uses TRBV6-5 and TRBJ2-1, with 8 bases identical to TRBD1. Trimming at V came to 2 bases and at J to 6 bases, leaving 6 bases not matched to a gene. The CDR3 consists of 15 residues. The V gene's germline CDR1 is MNHEY and CDR2 SVGAGI. This chain's CDR3 is CASSYEDRVGNEQFF. The CDR3 nucleotides are TGTGCCAGCAGTTACGAGGACAGGGTTGGCAATGAGCAGTTCTTC.

There are a few counts of this clone. The rearrangement uses TRBV7-2 and TRBJ2-3; 8 bases map to TRBD2. Germline V gives CDR1 SGHTA, CDR2 FQGNSA. V lost 6 bases, J lost 6 bases, and 8 bases stayed unmatched. The CDR3 is 14 residues long. DNA of the CDR3: TGTGCCAGCAGGGGAGCGGGGGATAGGGATACGCAGTATTTT. Its translation: CASRGAGDRDTQYF.

This chain links TRBV12-3 or TRBV12-4 with TRBJ1-1; no reliable D call. This CDR3 is 13 amino acids long. V dropped 5 bases and J dropped 0 bases, with 7 bases sitting between them. CDR3 nucleotides: TGTGCCAGCAGTCTAAGTTTGAACACTGAAGCTTTCTTT. This encodes CASSLSLNTEAFF.

This chain connects TRBV3-1 (or the pseudogene TRBV3-2) to TRBJ1-2; no reliable D call. V lost 4 bases to trimming and J lost 2 bases, with 14 bases between them. This CDR3 contains 15 residues. The V gene's germline CDR1 is LGHDT and CDR2 YNNKEL (reference sequence). Written as DNA, the CDR3 is TGTGCCAGCAGCCCTCCCGCGGGTAGGAACTATGGCTACACCTTC. Protein: CASSPPAGRNYGYTF.

The rearrangement links TRBV11-2 to TRBJ1-2; 11 bases line up with TRBD1. Germline loops: CDR1 SGHAT, CDR2 FQNNGV. The CDR3 is 16 amino acids. V dropped 1 base and J dropped 7; count of bases not matched to a gene: 8. In nucleotides, the CDR3 is TGTGCCAGCAGCTTAGGATTCGGACAGGGGGCGCTTGGCTACACCTTC. This sequence encodes CASSLGFGQGALGYTF.

This clone was found once. The rearrangement links TRBV7-3 to TRBJ2-1; 7 nucleotides match TRBD2. Germline CDR1 SGHTA, CDR2 FQGTGA. V dropped 0 bases and J dropped 1; count of bases not matched to a gene: 6. This CDR3 has 17 amino acids. CDR3 bases: TGTGCCAGCAGCTTAACATTCGTGCGGGGGTCCTACAATGAGCAGTTCTTC. Its protein is CASSLTFVRGSYNEQFF.

In its sample, this clone was seen once. This sequence joins TRBV5-1 and TRBJ1-2; 7 bases agree with TRBD1. The V segment lost 0 bases and the J segment 4 bases; nucleotides outside the gene matches: 6. CDR3 size: 15 residues. Germline V gene lookup returns CDR1 SGHRS and CDR2 YFSETQ. This chain's CDR3 is CASSLGQGSFYGYTF. The CDR3 region has the DNA TGCGCCAGCAGCTTGGGACAGGGCTCGTTCTATGGCTACACCTTC.

This sequence joins TRBV18 and TRBJ1-5; TRBD1 matches at 10 bases. The CDR3 runs 17 residues. V gave up 3 bases and J gave up 2 bases; unmatched junction bases: 7. Germline assignment: CDR1 KGHSH and CDR2 LQKENI. The CDR3 loop is CASSPTGGMGGNQPQHF. Written as DNA, the CDR3 is TGTGCCAGCTCACCGACAGGGGGCATGGGTGGCAATCAGCCCCAGCATTTT.

The chain employs TRBV4-1 and TRBJ1-1, with 7 nucleotides matching TRBD1. Germline V gene lookup returns CDR1 MGHRA and CDR2 YSYEKL. J was trimmed by 1 base and V by 3 bases; bases with no gene match: 5. There are 15 residues in the CDR3. For the CDR3, the DNA is TGCGCCAGCAGCCATACACAGGGGACGAACACTGAAGCTTTCTTT. This translates into CASSHTQGTNTEAFF.

The chain joins TRBV7-2 to TRBJ1-1; 7 bases agree with TRBD1. The junction had 5 bases not matched to a gene; V was cut back by 5 bases and J by 5 bases. CDR1 and CDR2 (germline): SGHTA, FQGNSA. The CDR3 covers 13 residues. CDR3 loop: CASSQGVLTEAFF. CDR3 in DNA: TGTGCCAGCAGCCAGGGGGTTTTGACTGAAGCTTTCTTT.

This rearrangement joins TRBV6-5 to TRBJ2-7; a possible D gene is TRBD1 (6 bases). Germline assignment: CDR1 MNHEY and CDR2 SVGAGI. V lost 5 bases and J lost 0, with 14 bases in between. The CDR3 is made up of 15 amino acids. The CDR3: CASSRDRSSSYEQYF. The CDR3 DNA is TGTGCCAGCAGTCGCGACAGGTCGAGCTCCTACGAGCAGTACTTC.

The gene calls are TRBV7-8 and TRBJ1-2; D perhaps matches TRBD1 (6 bases). The ends were cut back, 5 bases at V and 8 bases at J, with 15 bases in the middle. There are 13 residues in the CDR3. Germline CDR1 SGHVS, CDR2 FQNEAQ. Written as DNA, the CDR3 is TGTGCCAGCAGCCGCACTACAGGGAGCGGCTACACCTTC. Amino acids: CASSRTTGSGYTF.

This chain links TRBV4-2 with TRBJ1-6, with 8 bases matching TRBD1. V was pared by 2 bases and J by 0 bases, with 12 bases of the junction left unmatched. In germline, CDR1 is LGHNA, CDR2 YNFKEQ. The CDR3 has 20 amino acids. The CDR3 DNA is TGTGCCAGCAGCCAACCACCAGGCGGACAGGGAAGCTCCTATAATTCACCCCTCCACTTT. Translating gives CASSQPPGGQGSSYNSPLHF.

The chain employs TRBV15 and TRBJ2-2; 9 bases align to TRBD2. V shed 1 base, J shed 7 bases, and the junction held 7 bases outside the gene matches. There are 16 residues in the CDR3. Germline values: CDR1 LNHNV, CDR2 YYDKDF (reference sequence). CDR3 nucleotides: TGTGCCACCAGCAGAGCCGGTAGCGGGGGCGTCGGGGAGCTGTTTTTT. It codes for CATSRAGSGGVGELFF.

Worth noting for this clone: The sample has other DNA sequences that encode this CDR3 too. V is TRBV18 and J is TRBJ2-1; 9 bases align to TRBD2. Germline CDR1 and CDR2: KGHSH and LQKENI. Trimming at V came to 2 bases and at J to 2 bases, leaving 10 bases not matched to a gene. This CDR3 comprises 18 residues. For the CDR3, the DNA is TGTGCCAGCTCACCAGAGGCGGGGGGGCCGGGGGCCTACAATGAGCAGTTCTTC. It specifies CASSPEAGGPGAYNEQFF.

J is TRBJ1-4 and V is TRBV6-6, with a tentative D call TRBD1 (5 bases). Germline loops: CDR1 MNHNY, CDR2 SVGAGI (reference sequence). V was clipped by 5 bases and J by 3 bases, with 10 bases between them. The CDR3 is made up of 14 amino acids. CDR3 sequence reads: CASSGGGPNEKLFF. CDR3 DNA: TGTGCCAGCAGTGGGGGGGGTCCTAATGAAAAACTGTTTTTT.

V gene TRBV6-5 combines with J gene TRBJ1-1; TRBD1 aligns across 7 bases. This CDR3 spans 14 amino acids. Looked up from germline, CDR1 is MNHEY and CDR2 is SVGAGI. V trimming: 5 bases; J trimming: 1 base; junction bases outside the gene matches: 4. The CDR3 nucleotides are TGTGCCAGCAGTAACCGGGACAGGAACACTGAAGCTTTCTTT. This translates into CASSNRDRNTEAFF.

Here the CDR3 DNA reads TGTGCCAGTAGTATAGGCCTCGGGCGGGGGGGCCTCCGAGAGACCCAGTACTTC. Protein sequence: CASSIGLGRGGLRETQYF. V and J are TRBV19 and TRBJ2-5; 9 nucleotides line up with TRBD2. After removal of 1 base from V and 4 bases from J, the junction contained 13 bases not matched to a gene. Germline values: CDR1 LNHDA, CDR2 SQIVND (reference sequence). The CDR3 spans 18 residues.